This T cell receptor beta chain is from a study of cytomegalovirus exposure and HLA in healthy donors. Points from the study as a whole: Some V segments could not be told apart, so they were left out, TRBV6-2 and TRBV6-3 among them.

As for this clone: The antigen remains undetermined.

With 0 bases removed from V and 8 bases from J, the gap between germline ends came to 13 bases. The CDR3 length is 15 residues. The germline V gene encodes CDR1 LNHNV and CDR2 YYDKDF (reference sequence). It was with 60 Vbeta and 13 Jbeta primers that the PCR ran. The repertoire was sequenced with immunoSEQ multiplex PCR; TCRdb's copy has only in-frame clones and lacks some. This sample contains more than 90,000 clones. The gene calls are TRBV15 and TRBJ2-2, with a tentative D call TRBD1 (5 bases). The TCR sequence derives from a man younger than 45 in good health and CMV-seronegative. The material sequenced was PBMCs. The DNA for the CDR3 is TGTGCCACCAGCAGAGAATATAGGGGTTTAGGGGAGCTGTTTTTT. Protein product: CATSREYRGLGELFF. The full variable domain, completed using reference TRBV15 and TRBJ2-2, is DAMVIQNPRYQVTQFGKPVTLSCSQTLNHNVMYWYQQKSSQAPKLLFHYYDKDFNNEADTPDNFQSRRPNTSFCFLDIRSPGLGDTAMYLCATSREYRGLGELFFGEGSRLTVL.